This T cell receptor beta chain emerged from a study of chemoradiotherapy in HPV16-positive cancers. Regarding the study as a whole: During treatment, candidate HPV-specific clones and E7-related motifs expanded in tumor. The functional HPV-specific definition rests on just a couple of HPV16-positive patients. Better recurrence-free survival went with HPV-responsive T-cell expansion in HPV16-positive patients.

Samples were taken several times over chemoradiotherapy. There are 16 residues in the CDR3. The germline CDR1 and CDR2 sequences are SGHTA and FQGNSA. V was pared by 10 bases and J by 0 bases, with 9 bases of the junction left unmatched. Clones were read by immunoSEQ multiplex PCR, and TCRdb kept only the in-frame ones, dropping some. The sample has about 6,600 clones; around 80% are singletons. About this clone itself: Antigen specificity is unknown.

The source material was tumor tissue, sampled from a patient who underwent chemoradiotherapy. V gene TRBV7-2 combines with J gene TRBJ2-2; TRBD1 aligns across 9 bases. The clonotype originates from a human donor with HPV-associated anogenital cancer. Here the CDR3 DNA reads TGTGCCACCTACCCAACAGGGGGCTCGAACACCGGGGAGCTGTTTTTT. Its translation is CATYPTGGSNTGELFF.